This TCR beta chain was found in a study of T cell repertoires in cytomegalovirus infection. About the study: Researchers turned to recently identified HLA-C-restricted CMV epitopes as well as well-studied HLA-B-restricted ones. It can be stated that public TCR beta signatures indicated CMV infection as well as a matching HLA type. Study-wide findings and caveats: Summed public TCR beta family frequency identified CMV carriers bearing the relevant HLA.

This clonotype was recorded a few times. Antigen unknown. V gave up 5 bases and J gave up 4 bases; unmatched junction bases: 13. Germline CDR1 is SEHNR and CDR2 is FQNEAQ (reference sequence). This CDR3 has 16 residues. TCRdb re-analysed the reads in MiXCR, keeping a single row per CDR3 protein. The data contain approximately 770,000 distinct CDR3 sequences, almost 30% of them singletons. The genes are TRBV7-9 and TRBJ1-1; 7 bases agree with TRBD1. The specimen was cultured CD8+ T cells from PBMCs, collected from culture after CMV antigen stimulation. This clonotype originated in a human donor in good health (CMV status not recorded). Some clones in this sample may be carry-over from other donors' samples. CDR3 DNA: TGTGCCAGCAGCCCCCGCCTAGGACAGGTCCCCACTGAAGCTTTCTTT. It translates to CASSPRLGQVPTEAFF.